These T cell receptor beta chains were read from a single sample in a study of naive and memory T cell subsets. One entry per CDR3 protein results from TCRdb running MiXCR on the UMI-ligation and nested PCR reads. The sample consists of tens of thousands of distinct CDR3 sequences, approximately 10% of them appearing once. The sample was central memory CD8+ T cells from blood. These TCRs come from a human donor in good health. The CDR3 runs from the conserved cysteine through the conserved F or W. Each record gives: CDR3 protein, J gene, V gene.

CDR3 protein: CASSAFVTSLAEAFF
J gene: TRBJ1-1
V gene: TRBV5-1

CDR3 protein: CASSLQGFGTGANVLTF
J gene: TRBJ2-6
V gene: TRBV28

CDR3 protein: CASSLSADSSNQPQHF
J gene: TRBJ1-5
V gene: TRBV28

CDR3 protein: CASSPGNEQFF
J gene: TRBJ2-1
V gene: TRBV7-9

CDR3 protein: CASSEIYGYTF
J gene: TRBJ1-2
V gene: TRBV6-2/TRBV6-3

CDR3 protein: CASSVSSNNEQFF
J gene: TRBJ2-1
V gene: TRBV9

CDR3 protein: CASSRRTLAEQFF
J gene: TRBJ2-1
V gene: TRBV5-1

CDR3 protein: CASRAGFGYTF
J gene: TRBJ1-2
V gene: TRBV6-5

CDR3 protein: CASSQTGELYNSPLHF
J gene: TRBJ1-6
V gene: TRBV4-3

CDR3 protein: CASSVAQGRESPLHF
J gene: TRBJ1-6
V gene: TRBV9

CDR3 protein: CSARVPTSTDTQYF
J gene: TRBJ2-3
V gene: TRBV20-1

CDR3 protein: CASSFNSGNTIYF
J gene: TRBJ1-3
V gene: TRBV28

CDR3 protein: CASSSGPEPGEQYF
J gene: TRBJ2-7
V gene: TRBV6-5

CDR3 protein: CASERGRTTYEQYF
J gene: TRBJ2-7
V gene: TRBV6-1

CDR3 protein: CASTPSDPSAYEQYF
J gene: TRBJ2-7
V gene: TRBV28

CDR3 protein: CSVEDRESHYGYTF
J gene: TRBJ1-2
V gene: TRBV29-1

CDR3 protein: CASSLSRDRGYNEQFF
J gene: TRBJ2-1
V gene: TRBV7-3

CDR3 protein: CASSVGATDTQYF
J gene: TRBJ2-3
V gene: TRBV6-4

CDR3 protein: CASSSHGTNLDEQYF
J gene: TRBJ2-7
V gene: TRBV11-2

CDR3 protein: CASSQEDRGQDEKLFF
J gene: TRBJ1-4
V gene: TRBV3-1

CDR3 protein: CSVEGGQSNRASYNEQFF
J gene: TRBJ2-1
V gene: TRBV29-1

CDR3 protein: CATSMRVDEQFF
J gene: TRBJ2-1
V gene: TRBV15

CDR3 protein: CASSLKSTDTQYF
J gene: TRBJ2-3
V gene: TRBV7-2

CDR3 protein: CASSGPWGTEAFF
J gene: TRBJ1-1
V gene: TRBV9

CDR3 protein: CAISEGGSDYNEQFF
J gene: TRBJ2-1
V gene: TRBV10-3

CDR3 protein: CASSESGTDTQYF
J gene: TRBJ2-3
V gene: TRBV10-1

CDR3 protein: CASSHDSLTMNTEAFF
J gene: TRBJ1-1
V gene: TRBV6-5

CDR3 protein: CASSPAPSYEQYF
J gene: TRBJ2-7
V gene: TRBV27

CDR3 protein: CASSLGADYEQYF
J gene: TRBJ2-7
V gene: TRBV11-3

CDR3 protein: CSASNGRQGYNEQFF
J gene: TRBJ2-1
V gene: TRBV20-1

CDR3 protein: CSVVPLGSTEAFF
J gene: TRBJ1-1
V gene: TRBV29-1

CDR3 protein: CASSSKVVSRNTEAFF
J gene: TRBJ1-1
V gene: TRBV7-2

CDR3 protein: CASSFGGELFF
J gene: TRBJ2-2
V gene: TRBV13

CDR3 protein: CASSWTGAYNEQFF
J gene: TRBJ2-1
V gene: TRBV10-2

CDR3 protein: CASSRGPGEADTQYF
J gene: TRBJ2-3
V gene: TRBV6-1

CDR3 protein: CASSVSGGTDTQYF
J gene: TRBJ2-3
V gene: TRBV27

CDR3 protein: CASSPPGTSYNEQFF
J gene: TRBJ2-1
V gene: TRBV18

CDR3 protein: CSGSSQGSYNEQFF
J gene: TRBJ2-1
V gene: TRBV29-1

CDR3 protein: CASSYYVQYF
J gene: TRBJ2-7
V gene: TRBV27

CDR3 protein: CSARDLSGSDYNEQFF
J gene: TRBJ2-1
V gene: TRBV20-1

CDR3 protein: CASSPPITGTGEDEQYF
J gene: TRBJ2-7
V gene: TRBV28

CDR3 protein: CASSDPRLSLAKNIQYF
J gene: TRBJ2-4
V gene: TRBV6-1

CDR3 protein: CSASDGRGLGNQPQHF
J gene: TRBJ1-5
V gene: TRBV20-1